The sequence of this T cell receptor (beta chain) was determined in a study of T cells in Graves' hyperthyroidism and ophthalmopathy. The investigators amplified TCR beta CDR3 regions from RNA transcripts. A first-round RT-PCR of the TCR CDR3 used the HTBI primer set. One entry per CDR3 protein, called by TCRdb with MiXCR from the multiplex PCR reads. The sample carries 500,000 to 600,000 distinct CDR3 sequences, 15% to 20% recorded once. The germline V gene has CDR1 SNHLY and CDR2 FYNNEI. V was pared by 5 bases and J by 1 base, with 19 bases of the junction left unmatched. The CDR3 extends over 20 amino acids. This clonotype has a handful of counts. Each person with ophthalmopathy scored at least 3 on the Clinical Activity Score, reached NOSPECS grade 4 or higher, and had been ill under 3 months. Uncontrolled infection, other autoimmune disease, pregnancy or lactation barred patients from enrollment.

The chain carries TRBV2 and TRBJ2-1; 8 positions match TRBD2. This TCR came from a man aged 40-50 years with Graves' ophthalmopathy. Specimen: blood. As DNA, the CDR3 is TGTGCCAGCAGTTACCCCCTTTTTGGTAGCGGGGCCTTATCCTACAATGAGCAGTTCTTC. Residues: CASSYPLFGSGALSYNEQFF.